This T cell receptor beta chain was obtained from a study of blood T cells in healthy people across ages. The study, taken as a whole, reports: Unknown CMV status may confound age-related changes in expanded clones.

Germline-derived CDR1 and CDR2 are SGHVS and FQNEAQ. The CDR3 totals 13 residues. With 1 base removed from V and 6 bases from J, the gap between germline ends came to 7 bases. It was with a sample-barcoded 5' primer and a J-beta primer mix that a second PCR of roughly 7 to 12 cycles was run. One entry per CDR3 protein, called by TCRdb with MiXCR from the 5' RACE reads. Among 1.5 million to 2 million distinct CDR3 sequences, 40% to 55% were seen once, and the ten largest hold less than 2.5%. For this clonotype: Its antigen is as yet unknown.

The gene calls are TRBV7-8 and TRBJ1-5, with D uncertain. The receptor comes from a middle-aged woman in good health. The sequencing sample was made of blood. CDR3 residues: CASSLGGPQPQHF. The CDR3 nucleotides are TGTGCCAGCAGCTTAGGTGGTCCTCAGCCCCAGCATTTT.